These T cell receptor beta chains were read from a single sample in a study of T cells in Graves' hyperthyroidism and ophthalmopathy. TCRdb re-called the multiplex PCR reads through MiXCR, storing one row per CDR3 protein. The sample lists some 380,000 distinct CDR3 sequences; less than 15% were seen once. The sample was blood. These receptors were taken from a young man with Graves' hyperthyroidism that later progressed to Graves' ophthalmopathy. Both conserved end residues are part of each CDR3. D genes are given only for firm matches. Clone size is shown for a subset of rows, as once, few, many or a class of expanded clone.

clone_size,j_call,v_call,d_call,cdr3_nt,cdr3_aa
many,TRBJ1-1,TRBV18,NA,TGTGCCAGCTCACCCTCTGGGGGAGGGGACACTGAAGCTTTCTTT,CASSPSGGGDTEAFF
few,TRBJ2-5,TRBV19,TRBD1,TGTGCCAGCCGGACAGGAGAGACCCAGTACTTC,CASRTGETQYF
few,TRBJ2-7,TRBV7-9,NA,TGTGCCAGCAGCTTTCGGGCGTCCGAGCAGTACTTC,CASSFRASEQYF
many,TRBJ2-5,TRBV6-1,TRBD2,TGTGCCAGCAGGTCCCTAGCGGAAAAAGAGACCCAGTACTTC,CASRSLAEKETQYF
many,TRBJ1-6,TRBV12-3/TRBV12-4,TRBD1,TGTGCCAGCAGGGGAATGGACAGGCCGTCCTATAATTCACCCCTCCACTTT,CASRGMDRPSYNSPLHF
NA,TRBJ1-2,TRBV5-1,TRBD1,TGCGCCAGCAGCGCGACCGGGACAGGGGTAAACTATGGCTACACCTTC,CASSATGTGVNYGYTF
many,TRBJ1-1,TRBV11-2,NA,TGTGCCAGCAGCCTCTTCGGTCTTAACGCTGAAGCTTTCTTT,CASSLFGLNAEAFF
NA,TRBJ1-5,TRBV20-1,NA,TGCAGTGCCCGAGGGGACTCTAGCAATCAGCCCCAGCATTTT,CSARGDSSNQPQHF
NA,TRBJ2-7,TRBV28,NA,TGTGCCAGCAGTACCGTAGGCGAGCAGTACTTC,CASSTVGEQYF
NA,TRBJ2-7,TRBV5-5,NA,TGTGCCAGCAGCCACGGGACGGATACTTCCTACGAGCAGTACTTC,CASSHGTDTSYEQYF
few,TRBJ2-7,TRBV15,TRBD1,TGTGCCACCAGCAGAGATAGGGGGACAGGGCGGTACGAGCAGTACTTC,CATSRDRGTGRYEQYF
many,TRBJ1-5,TRBV27,NA,TGTGCCAGCAGTTTAAGGGAGGGTAGCAATCAGCCCCAGCATTTT,CASSLREGSNQPQHF
few,TRBJ1-6,TRBV9,NA,TGTGCCAGCAGCCCCCTCAGGGAGAATTCACCCCTCCACTTT,CASSPLRENSPLHF
many,TRBJ2-7,TRBV28,TRBD2,TGTGCCAGCAGTTTACTCGGGGGGGCTCCATCCTACGAGCAGTACTTC,CASSLLGGAPSYEQYF
many,TRBJ2-1,TRBV30,NA,TGTGCCTGGAGTCGAAAGAATGAGCAGTTCTTC,CAWSRKNEQFF
NA,TRBJ1-2,TRBV6-1,TRBD1,TGTGCCAGCAGTGGCACCCAGGGGGCGAGGTATGGCTACACCTTC,CASSGTQGARYGYTF
NA,TRBJ1-2,TRBV7-6,NA,TGTGCCAGCAGCTACCGAGAGGATAGAGGCTACACCTTC,CASSYREDRGYTF
many,TRBJ2-5,TRBV28,NA,TGTGCCAGCAGTGCGGACCAAGAGACCCAGTACTTC,CASSADQETQYF
NA,TRBJ1-4,TRBV30,TRBD1,TGTGCCTGGAGCAGGACAGGGGAGGTGGAAAAACTGTTTTTT,CAWSRTGEVEKLFF
NA,TRBJ2-1,TRBV6-1,NA,TGTGCCAGCACCGAAACGGGGGCCTACAATGAGCAGTTCTTC,CASTETGAYNEQFF
many,TRBJ2-5,TRBV28,NA,TGTGCCAGCAGTTCCGACGTGGGCCAGTACTTC,CASSSDVGQYF
once,TRBJ2-1,TRBV5-4,TRBD2,TGTGCCAGCAGCTCTGGCGGGGGAGACTGGGATGAGCAGTTCTTC,CASSSGGGDWDEQFF
many,TRBJ2-5,TRBV24-1,TRBD2,TGTGCCACGGCGGGGGGAGCGACCCAGTACTTC,CATAGGATQYF
many,TRBJ2-3,TRBV7-9,TRBD1,TGTGCCAGCAGGTCCCAGGGGGCAGATACGCAGTATTTT,CASRSQGADTQYF
few,TRBJ1-2,TRBV18,NA,TGTGCCAGCTCATATGGACAAGATTCACGGAATGGCTACACCTTC,CASSYGQDSRNGYTF
many,TRBJ2-1,TRBV7-9,NA,TGTGCCAGCAGCCCAGAGCAGTTCTTC,CASSPEQFF
many,TRBJ2-5,TRBV12-5,NA,TGTGCTAGTGGTTTGAATGCAGGGAATCCTTACCAAGAGACCCAGTACTTC,CASGLNAGNPYQETQYF
many,TRBJ1-1,TRBV5-1,NA,TGCGCCAGCAGCTTGGACGGGATTCAGATGAACACTGAAGCTTTCTTT,CASSLDGIQMNTEAFF
NA,TRBJ1-2,TRBV10-2,TRBD1,TGCGCCAGCAAGGGACAGGGAGAGGGAGGCTACACCTTC,CASKGQGEGGYTF
few,TRBJ1-2,TRBV3-1,NA,TGTGCCAGCAGCCAAGTTGCTGCGATCCGGGACGGAGACTATGGCTACACCTTC,CASSQVAAIRDGDYGYTF
NA,TRBJ2-2,TRBV7-8,NA,TGTGCCAGCAGCAACCAATACACCGGGGAGCTGTTTTTT,CASSNQYTGELFF
few,TRBJ2-5,TRBV5-1,TRBD1,TGCGCCAGCAGCTTGGACACAGGGGAAGAGACCCAGTACTTC,CASSLDTGEETQYF
many,TRBJ2-2,TRBV28,NA,TGTGCCAGCAGCTTAACAGGAACCGGGGAGCTGTTTTTT,CASSLTGTGELFF
many,TRBJ1-5,TRBV9,TRBD1,TGTGCCAGCAGCGTAACAGGGGGGGCGGATCAGCCCCAGCATTTT,CASSVTGGADQPQHF
many,TRBJ2-1,TRBV11-1,TRBD2,TGTGCCAGCAGCTTAAGGGGACTAGCGGGGGGCTTCTACAATGAGCAGTTCTTC,CASSLRGLAGGFYNEQFF
few,TRBJ2-2,TRBV20-1,TRBD2,TGCAGTGCCCCGGCGGGGGTTTTCGGGGAGCTGTTTTTT,CSAPAGVFGELFF
many,TRBJ2-3,TRBV20-1,TRBD2,TGCAGTGCTAGACTAGCGGGGGCAGATACGCAGTATTTT,CSARLAGADTQYF
NA,TRBJ1-4,TRBV20-1,NA,TGCAGTGCGCTTCGGTCCGGGGGAAAACTGTTTTTT,CSALRSGGKLFF
many,TRBJ1-2,TRBV5-1,NA,TGCGCCAGCAGCTTGGCCGGGGAAGCTGTTCCTTATGGCTACACCTTC,CASSLAGEAVPYGYTF
many,TRBJ1-1,TRBV14,NA,TGTGCCAGCAGCCAAGGGTTGAGCACTGAAGCTTTCTTT,CASSQGLSTEAFF
many,TRBJ1-1,TRBV20-1,NA,TGCAGTGGGAAGGGCTTCAACACTGAAGCTTTCTTT,CSGKGFNTEAFF
many,TRBJ1-4,TRBV4-1,NA,TGCGCCAGCAGCCAAGAGGGGATGGGGGTGGGAAAACTGTTTTTT,CASSQEGMGVGKLFF
NA,TRBJ1-1,TRBV7-8,NA,TGTGCCAGCAGCGTCGTATCCGGGGTAGCTTTCTTT,CASSVVSGVAFF
many,TRBJ2-3,TRBV18,TRBD1,TGTGCCAGCTCCGGGACAGGGTCCGCAGATACGCAGTATTTT,CASSGTGSADTQYF
few,TRBJ2-5,TRBV15,NA,TGTGCCACCAGCAGAGAGGCGACAGTCACCGGCGAGACCCAGTACTTC,CATSREATVTGETQYF
many,TRBJ2-2,TRBV7-9,NA,TGTGCCAGCACCTTCGGGGGCACCGGGGAGCTGTTTTTT,CASTFGGTGELFF
many,TRBJ2-5,TRBV11-2,NA,TGTGCCAGCGCTAGAGGGACATCCCAAGAGACCCAGTACTTC,CASARGTSQETQYF
many,TRBJ1-2,TRBV20-1,NA,TGCAGTGCGGACACAGGGAGGGAAGGCTACACCTTC,CSADTGREGYTF
many,TRBJ2-7,TRBV20-1,TRBD1,TGCAGTGCTGACAGGGACACCCCGAACTACGAGCAGTACTTC,CSADRDTPNYEQYF
NA,TRBJ2-1,TRBV5-1,TRBD2,TGCGCCAGCAGCTCCGGACTAGCGGGGGATAGTGAGCAGTTCTTC,CASSSGLAGDSEQFF
few,TRBJ1-1,TRBV20-1,NA,TGCAGTGGGGGGTCGTACACTGAAGCTTTCTTT,CSGGSYTEAFF
many,TRBJ2-3,TRBV5-1,NA,TGCGCCAGCAGCCCGGGACTGGCCACAGATACGCAGTATTTT,CASSPGLATDTQYF
many,TRBJ1-3,TRBV15,TRBD1,TGTGCCACCAGCAGAGATCTGGGACAGGGAAACACCATATATTTT,CATSRDLGQGNTIYF
many,TRBJ2-7,TRBV5-1,NA,TGCGCCAGCAGGTTGGACGCCGGCTACGAGCAGTACTTC,CASRLDAGYEQYF